Listed below are T cell receptor beta chains from one sample, sequenced in a study of PD-1 blockade in classical Hodgkin lymphoma. TCRdb's copy holds only in-frame clones and misses some; the assay was immunoSEQ multiplex PCR. This table has some 64,000 clones, about nine tenths appearing once. This specimen consisted of peripheral blood mononuclear cells (PBMCs), obtained at baseline. These receptors came from a human donor with classical Hodgkin lymphoma. The CDR3 runs from the conserved cysteine through the conserved F or W. A D gene is named only where the DNA matches it firmly. Size tells how often a clone was seen (once, few, many) or the class of an expanded clone, and some rows leave it out.

TRBV11-3	TRBJ2-1	NA	NA	TGTGCCAGCAGTCCGGGCCATAACTACAATGAGCAGTTCTTC	CASSPGHNYNEQFF
TRBV6-5	TRBJ1-2	NA	TRBD1	TGTGCCAGCAGCCAGGAGGGGGCGAGTGGCTACACCTTC	CASSQEGASGYTF
TRBV29-1	TRBJ2-1	NA	NA	TGCAGCGTTGGGGAGGAAAATTACAATGAGCAGTTCTTC	CSVGEENYNEQFF
TRBV30	TRBJ2-3	NA	TRBD2	TGTGCCTGGAGTGTACCAGCGGGGAGGACAGATACGCAGTATTTT	CAWSVPAGRTDTQYF
TRBV29-1	TRBJ2-7	once	TRBD1	TGCAGCGTGCAAACAGGGGGCTCCGAGCAGTACTTC	CSVQTGGSEQYF
TRBV30	TRBJ1-1	NA	NA	TGTGCCTGGAATTCGATAGGCCCTGAAGCTTTCTTT	CAWNSIGPEAFF
TRBV7-9	TRBJ1-6	NA	NA	TGTGCCAGCAGCTTAGGAGGGTTGAATTCACCCCTCCACTTT	CASSLGGLNSPLHF
TRBV7-2	TRBJ2-5	NA	TRBD2	TGTGCCAGCAGCTTTGGCGGGGGGTACCAAGAGACCCAGTACTTC	CASSFGGGYQETQYF
TRBV7-8	TRBJ2-7	NA	TRBD2	TGTGCCAGCAGCCTCAGTAGCGGGACGCTAGCCTACGAGCAGTACTTC	CASSLSSGTLAYEQYF
TRBV5-1	TRBJ2-5	NA	TRBD2	TGCGCCAGCAGCCTTCTAGCGGGGGGGGTGCCGAGGGAGACCCAGTACTTC	CASSLLAGGVPRETQYF
TRBV7-9	TRBJ1-1	NA	TRBD1	TGTGCCAGCAGCTTAGAACAGGGGGTGGGCACTGAAGCTTTCTTT	CASSLEQGVGTEAFF
TRBV15	TRBJ2-7	NA	NA	TGTGCCACCAGCAGAGACGACAGACAAAGCTACGAGCAGTACTTC	CATSRDDRQSYEQYF
TRBV11-2	TRBJ1-2	few	NA	TGTGCCAGCAGCGGCAATCCGGGTCTTTATGGCTACACCTTC	CASSGNPGLYGYTF
TRBV4-2	TRBJ2-5	NA	NA	TGTGCCAGCAGCCAAGATCCGACTAGTGGCTCGGAGACCCAGTACTTC	CASSQDPTSGSETQYF
TRBV2	TRBJ2-7	NA	NA	TGTGCCAGCAGTGAACTCTCCTACGAGCAGTACTTC	CASSELSYEQYF
TRBV30	TRBJ1-1	once	NA	TGTGCCTGGGCCATAGGTATAGGGGGTGCTGAAGCTTTCTTT	CAWAIGIGGAEAFF
TRBV19	TRBJ2-2	NA	NA	TGTGCCAGTAGGGGGCAGTCCTACACCGGGGAGCTGTTTTTT	CASRGQSYTGELFF
TRBV5-6	TRBJ2-1	NA	NA	TGTGCCAGCAGCCCCGTTAGCTCCTACAATGAGCAGTTCTTC	CASSPVSSYNEQFF
TRBV11-2	TRBJ2-3	NA	NA	TGTGCCAGCAGCCGCCGCGACCCAACCTCTAGCACAGATACGCAGTATTTT	CASSRRDPTSSTDTQYF
TRBV2	TRBJ1-1	NA	NA	TGTGCCAGCAGTGAATGGTCTAGGGGGGGGGACACTGAAGCTTTCTTT	CASSEWSRGGDTEAFF
TRBV18	TRBJ1-4	once	NA	TGTGCCAGCTCACCGAACTTACAGGTCCGGAGTGAAAAACTGTTTTTT	CASSPNLQVRSEKLFF
TRBV7-3	TRBJ2-3	NA	NA	TGTGCCAGCAGCTTAGATCCCCCAGATACGCAGTATTTT	CASSLDPPDTQYF
TRBV6-1	TRBJ2-3	NA	NA	TGTGCCAGCAGTGGGCAGGGGGGATGGACAGATACGCAGTATTTT	CASSGQGGWTDTQYF
TRBV5-1	TRBJ2-7	NA	TRBD1	TGCGCCAGCAGCCCAAGACAGGGTTGGTTCTCCTACGAGCAGTACTTC	CASSPRQGWFSYEQYF
TRBV11-2	TRBJ1-4	NA	NA	TGTGCCAGCAGCTTAGATGTAGCGGGGATGGTCGAAAAACTGTTTTTT	CASSLDVAGMVEKLFF
TRBV29-1	TRBJ1-1	NA	NA	TGCAGCGTTGAAGACGTGAACACTGAAGCTTTCTTT	CSVEDVNTEAFF
TRBV15	TRBJ2-6	once	NA	TGTGCCACTTGGAACTCTGGGGCCAACGTCCTGACTTTC	CATWNSGANVLTF
TRBV5-1	TRBJ1-5	NA	NA	TGCGCCAGCAGCCTCCGGGGGGCGCTCGGTCAGCCCCAGCATTTT	CASSLRGALGQPQHF
TRBV6-5	TRBJ1-6	NA	TRBD1	TGTGCCAGCAATTCCCCGGGACAGAATTCACCCCTCCACTTT	CASNSPGQNSPLHF
TRBV18	TRBJ2-5	NA	TRBD1	TGTGCCAGCTCACCGCGGGACAGGGTAAGGGAGACCCAGTACTTC	CASSPRDRVRETQYF
TRBV6-5	TRBJ1-5	NA	TRBD1	TGTGCCAGCAGTCGGGACAGAAATCAGCCCCAGCATTTT	CASSRDRNQPQHF
TRBV28	TRBJ1-1	NA	NA	TGTGCCAGCAGTTTCGTCCCCGACACTGAAGCTTTCTTT	CASSFVPDTEAFF
TRBV4-3	TRBJ1-2	NA	NA	TGCGCCAGCAGCCACGGCCTTGCCTCATTCTATGGCTACACCTTC	CASSHGLASFYGYTF
TRBV5-1	TRBJ2-7	once	TRBD1	TGCGCCAGCAGCCCCGGGACAGCCTACGAGCAGTACTTC	CASSPGTAYEQYF
TRBV5-1	TRBJ2-1	once	NA	TGCGCCAGCAGCAGTAGCGGTACCCACAATGAGCAGTTCTTC	CASSSSGTHNEQFF
TRBV7-9	TRBJ1-1	NA	NA	TGTGCCAGCAGCTCGTTTCATCCGGGGTGGACAGCGAACACTGAAGCTTTCTTT	CASSSFHPGWTANTEAFF
TRBV27	TRBJ2-7	NA	TRBD1	TGTGCCAGCAAACCGGGACAGGGAGGTGAGCAGTACTTC	CASKPGQGGEQYF
TRBV4-3	TRBJ2-7	few	NA	TGCGCCAGCAGCCAAGTACGAACATTCGGGGACGAGCAGTACTTC	CASSQVRTFGDEQYF
TRBV7-9	TRBJ2-1	NA	TRBD1	TGTGCCAGCAGCTTAGGGGGGACAGGGGGCCTCCTCTCAAATGAGCAGTTCTTC	CASSLGGTGGLLSNEQFF
TRBV7-2	TRBJ2-7	NA	TRBD2	TGTGCCAGCAGCCCGGGGGGGACCTCCTACGAGCAGTACTTC	CASSPGGTSYEQYF
TRBV5-1	TRBJ2-3	NA	NA	TGCGCCAGCAGCTTTGATGGGGGGAGCACAGATACGCAGTATTTT	CASSFDGGSTDTQYF
TRBV7-2	TRBJ1-3	NA	TRBD1	TGTGCCAGCAGCTTATCGGGGACAGGGGCTGGAAACACCATATATTTT	CASSLSGTGAGNTIYF
TRBV10-3	TRBJ2-7	NA	TRBD2	TGTGCCATCAGTGACCCGACTAGCGGGGTAGGTTACGAGCAGTACTTC	CAISDPTSGVGYEQYF
TRBV6-1	TRBJ2-1	NA	NA	TGTGCCAGCAGTGAGCCGATCTACTCCTACAATGAGCAGTTCTTC	CASSEPIYSYNEQFF
TRBV9	TRBJ2-1	NA	NA	TGTGCCAGCAGCCCGTGGGGGGGCAGGGATGAGCAGTTCTTC	CASSPWGGRDEQFF
TRBV19	TRBJ1-1	NA	NA	TGTGCCAGTGGGTTCGGTTGGAACACTGAAGCTTTCTTT	CASGFGWNTEAFF
TRBV19	TRBJ2-6	NA	NA	TGTGCCAGTAGTATAGATCGGGCTGGGGCCAACGTCCTGACTTTC	CASSIDRAGANVLTF
TRBV7-8	TRBJ1-2	NA	TRBD1	TGTGCCAGCAGCTTTGACTATTACGGGGACAGGGATAACTATGGCTACACCTTC	CASSFDYYGDRDNYGYTF
TRBV7-9	TRBJ2-7	few	NA	TGTGCCAGCAGCTCTGGGGCCTCCTACGAGCAGTACTTC	CASSSGASYEQYF
TRBV15	TRBJ2-6	NA	NA	TGTGCCACCAGCAGAGATAGTGTCAGATTGGTTGGGGCCAACGTCCTGACTTTC	CATSRDSVRLVGANVLTF